The present T cell receptor beta chain was sequenced within a study of shared clonotypes between healthy human individuals. Overall study findings and caveats: Memory subsets generally showed smaller estimated richness than naive subsets did. Tissues were not sampled, only blood, and their repertoires likely differ. Generation probability values for non-shared clonotypes were lower than those for clonotypes shared by all four donors.

CD45RO-negative, CCR7-positively selected cells formed the naive CD8 fraction, excluding terminally differentiated effector memory CD45RA+ cells. Nashville, Tennessee was home to all donors, who were Caucasian adults. The CDR3 runs 13 residues. Germline values: CDR1 LNHNV, CDR2 YYDKDF (reference sequence). V lost 5 bases, J lost 4 bases, and 2 bases stayed unmatched. The assay was immunoSEQ multiplex PCR, and TCRdb's table has in-frame clones only and misses some. In the table there are 2 million or so clones, about 95% of which are singletons. This clone was seen just once. As yet, its antigen is unknown.

This receptor was identified in a man aged 18 to 30 in good health. The specimen was naive CD8+ T cells sorted from blood. The chain has TRBV15 and TRBJ2-7; 10 bases line up with TRBD1. Here the CDR3 DNA reads TGTGCCACCAGCGGACAGGGGGGTTACGAGCAGTACTTC. It encodes CATSGQGGYEQYF.